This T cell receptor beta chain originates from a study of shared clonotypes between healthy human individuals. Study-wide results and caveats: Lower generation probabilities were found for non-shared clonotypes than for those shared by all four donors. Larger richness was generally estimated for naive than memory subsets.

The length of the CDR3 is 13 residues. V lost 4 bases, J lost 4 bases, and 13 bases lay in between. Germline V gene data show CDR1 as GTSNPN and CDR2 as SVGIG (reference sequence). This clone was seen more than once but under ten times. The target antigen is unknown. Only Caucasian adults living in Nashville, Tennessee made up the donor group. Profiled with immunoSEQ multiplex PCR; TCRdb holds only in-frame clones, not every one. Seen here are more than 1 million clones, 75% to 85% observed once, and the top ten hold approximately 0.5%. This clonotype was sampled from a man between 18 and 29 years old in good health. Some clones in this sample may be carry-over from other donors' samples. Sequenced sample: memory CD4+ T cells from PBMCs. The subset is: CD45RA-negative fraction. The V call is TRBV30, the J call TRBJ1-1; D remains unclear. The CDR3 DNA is TGTGCCTGGATTGTGAAGGGCGGCACTGAAGCTTTCTTT. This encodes CAWIVKGGTEAFF. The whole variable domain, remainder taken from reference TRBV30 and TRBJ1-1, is SQTIHQWPATLVQPVGSPLSLECTVEGTSNPNLYWYRQAAGRGLQLLFYSVGIGQISSEVPQNLSASRPQDRQFILSSKKLLLSDSGFYLCAWIVKGGTEAFFGQGTRLTVV.